The clone carrying this T cell receptor (beta chain) was counted ten times or more. Its antigen is not known. Germline CDR1 reads KGHSH; CDR2 reads LQKENI. V was clipped by 0 bases and J by 5 bases, with 14 bases between them. The CDR3 has 16 residues. These data belong to a study of spatial heterogeneity in lung cancer. Background on the study: Sequence detection consistently recorded a greater number of beta-chain than alpha-chain sequences.

Time point indicated: sample taken at primary tumor resection. Sequencing covered unsorted whole RNA taken from tumor, nontumor lung or frozen PBMC. TCRdb reprocessed the 5' RACE reads with MiXCR, giving one entry per CDR3 protein. The sample lists around 20,000 distinct CDR3 sequences, roughly 6% seen once, with about a tenth in the top ten. Study-level results: Tumors with more nonsynonymous mutations had more expanded intratumoral alpha and beta TCRs.

The chain employs TRBV18 and TRBJ2-1; no reliable D call. The source is a female donor with early-stage non-small cell lung cancer. The sequencing here drew on lung tumor tissue, taken at surgery. CDR3 in amino acids: CASSPPNLGTNNEQFF. CDR3 DNA sequence: TGTGCCAGCTCACCACCGAATTTAGGAACCAACAATGAGCAGTTCTTC.